The 22 T cell receptor beta chains in this list originate from one sample, sequenced in a study of T cells in Graves' hyperthyroidism and ophthalmopathy. Using RNA transcripts as the source, TCR beta CDR3 regions were amplified. The TCR CDR3 first-round RT-PCR relied on the HTBI primer set. Using its own MiXCR run on the multiplex PCR reads, TCRdb lists one record per CDR3 protein. The sample has approximately 690,000 distinct CDR3 sequences; about 15% are singletons. Sequencing input: blood. These receptors came from a woman aged 45-59 years with Graves' ophthalmopathy.

The chain combines TRBV3-1 with TRBJ2-3, with 8 bases fitting TRBD2. Unmatched junction bases numbered 10, after V lost 2 bases and J lost 3 bases. This CDR3 is built from 17 residues. Germline V gene lookup returns CDR1 LGHDT and CDR2 YNNKEL (reference sequence). CDR3 nucleotide sequence: TGTGCCAGCAGCCAACACGCCGCGACTAGCGCTACAGATACGCAGTATTTT. This gives the protein CASSQHAATSATDTQYF.

The rearrangement joins TRBV6-1 to TRBJ2-3; TRBD2 aligns across 13 bases. Losses at the gene ends were 6 bases for V and 6 bases for J; bases not matched to a gene: 9. The CDR3 spans 16 residues. The V gene's germline CDR1 is MNHNS and CDR2 SASEGT. As DNA, the CDR3 is TGTGCCAGCAGCCGGCGGACTAGCGGGAGAGTGGATACGCAGTATTTT. Translated, it gives CASSRRTSGRVDTQYF.

This clonotype was detected only a few times. The V and J genes are TRBV18 and TRBJ2-5; D remains unclear. Trimming pared 3 bases from V and 3 bases from J, leaving 14 bases between. Germline loops: CDR1 KGHSH, CDR2 LQKENI. The CDR3 is made up of 15 amino acids. The CDR3 DNA sequence: TGTGCCAGCTCACCGTCTCCCTCGGCGAAAGAGACCCAGTACTTC. Its translation: CASSPSPSAKETQYF.

The chain employs TRBV9 and TRBJ2-7, with 7 bases lining up with TRBD2. This CDR3 comprises 14 residues. Trimming took 0 bases from V and 7 from J; bases not matched to a gene: 7. CDR1 and CDR2 (germline): SGDLS, YYNGEE. The CDR3 nucleotides read TGTGCCAGCAGCGTAGGTGCGGGAGCTGAAGAGCAGTACTTC. Its translation is CASSVGAGAEEQYF.

Concerning this clonotype itself: One end of the junction is discordant with germline, which a read error may explain. The chain carries TRBV12-3 or TRBV12-4 and TRBJ2-5; no reliable D call. The CDR3 length is 14 residues. This chain's CDR3 is CAGSLVAHQETQYF. CDR3 DNA sequence: TGTGCCGGCAGCTTGGTAGCCCACCAAGAGACCCAGTACTTC.

At least ten counts were recorded for this clonotype. V gene TRBV11-2 combines with J gene TRBJ1-2; 7 positions agree with TRBD1. Looked up from germline, CDR1 is SGHAT and CDR2 is FQNNGV. The ends lost 1 base at V and 5 bases at J; junction bases unmatched: 7. The CDR3 runs to 15 residues. CDR3 DNA sequence: TGTGCCAGCAGCTTAGCGACAGGGAGCGGGTATGGCTACACCTTC. Translating gives CASSLATGSGYGYTF.

V and J are TRBV28 and TRBJ2-2; D not certain. CDR1 and CDR2 from the germline V gene are MDHEN and SYDVKM. This CDR3 is 17 amino acids long. Trimming stripped 3 bases from V and 0 bases from J, with 14 bases between. CDR3 bases: TGTGCCAGCAGTTTTGCAGGAGTAACCTCGAACACCGGGGAGCTGTTTTTT. Translating gives CASSFAGVTSNTGELFF.

For this clonotype: A read error is possible here, since a much larger clone lies one base away. The genes are TRBV28 and TRBJ1-2; unclear D gene. This CDR3 is built from 14 residues. Germline values: CDR1 MDHEN, CDR2 SYDVKM. The CDR3, as DNA: TGTGCCAGCAGTTTCAGACACTCTAACTATGGCTACGCCTTC. It is translated as CASSFRHSNYGYAF.

This clonotype turned up a few times. This chain links TRBV15 with TRBJ2-7; no reliable D call. CDR3 length: 17 amino acids. Germline V CDR1 and CDR2: LNHNV, YYDKDF (reference sequence). Trimming removed 0 bases at V and 1 base at J, with 16 bases between. CDR3 nucleotide sequence: TGTGCCACCAGCAGAGATCTGACATTTGGCCAATCCTACGAGCAGTACTTC. The encoded protein is CATSRDLTFGQSYEQYF.

Only a few counts were recorded for this clonotype. The chain has TRBV10-3 and TRBJ2-3; D ambiguous. V shed 0 bases and J shed 0 bases, with 7 bases lying between them. The CDR3 extends over 15 amino acids. Germline CDR1 ENHRY, CDR2 SYGVKD. CDR3 region: CAISESVSSTDTQYF. Written as DNA, the CDR3 is TGTGCCATCAGTGAGTCGGTCAGCAGCACAGATACGCAGTATTTT.

This clonotype came up many times. This rearrangement joins TRBV18 to TRBJ2-1; 10 positions agree with TRBD2. In germline, CDR1 is KGHSH, CDR2 LQKENI. J lost 6 bases, V lost 2 bases, and 7 bases had no gene match. This CDR3 has 16 amino acids. The CDR3: CASSPELAGPGNEQFF. The CDR3, as DNA: TGTGCCAGCTCACCAGAACTAGCGGGGCCGGGCAATGAGCAGTTCTTC. Variable domain in full (rest from reference TRBV18 and TRBJ2-1): NAGVMQNPRHLVRRRGQEARLRCSPMKGHSHVYWYRQLPEEGLKFMVYLQKENIIDESGMPKERFSAEFPKEGPSILRIQQVVRGDSAAYFCASSPELAGPGNEQFFGPGTRLTVL.

Ten or more counts support this clonotype. This sequence joins TRBV12-3 or TRBV12-4 and TRBJ2-2, with D unresolved. This CDR3 comprises 14 residues. V dropped 3 bases and J dropped 1 base, with 6 bases sitting between them. The CDR3 DNA follows: TGTGCCAGCAGTTTTGGCGGGAACACCGGGGAGCTGTTTTTT. This encodes CASSFGGNTGELFF.

This clonotype was seen many times. The CDR3 loop reads CAWSVRGLGTEAFF. The CDR3 nucleotides are TGTGCCTGGAGTGTACGGGGGTTAGGCACTGAAGCTTTCTTT. The V gene is TRBV30, the J gene TRBJ1-1, with a tentative D call TRBD1 (5 bases). The length of the CDR3 is 14 residues. The germline CDR1 and CDR2 sequences are GTSNPN and SVGIG (reference sequence). V lost 0 bases and J lost 4, with 12 bases in between. The full variable domain, in which reference TRBV30 and TRBJ1-1 provide the parts outside the CDR3, is SQTIHQWPATLVQPVGSPLSLECTVEGTSNPNLYWYRQAAGRGLQLLFYSVGIGQISSEVPQNLSASRPQDRQFILSSKKLLLSDSGFYLCAWSVRGLGTEAFFGQGTRLTVV.

This clonotype was detected many times. The V call is TRBV27, the J call TRBJ2-3; TRBD1 aligns across 8 bases. After removal of 2 bases from V and 2 bases from J, the junction contained 3 bases not matched to a gene. The germline V gene encodes CDR1 MNHEY and CDR2 SMNVEV (reference sequence). CDR3 length equals 15 residues. CDR3 residues: CASSLRTGYTDTQYF. DNA for the CDR3: TGTGCCAGCAGTTTAAGGACAGGGTACACAGATACGCAGTATTTT.

The V and J genes are TRBV4-3 and TRBJ2-7; no clear D. The length of the CDR3 is 14 residues. Germline CDR1 and CDR2: LGHNA and YSLEER. V dropped 0 bases and J dropped 1 base, with 7 bases sitting between them. The CDR3 bases are TGCGCCAGCAGCCAAGATATTGAATCCTACGAGCAGTACTTC. This gives the protein CASSQDIESYEQYF.

The chain is built from TRBV19 and TRBJ2-2, with D unresolved. V was trimmed by 6 bases and J by 4 bases, leaving 12 bases between them. The CDR3 loop spans 14 amino acids. Germline V gives CDR1 LNHDA, CDR2 SQIVND (reference sequence). As DNA, the CDR3 is TGTGCCAGTAGCATCGGGTTAAGCACCGGGGAGCTGTTTTTT. Its protein product is CASSIGLSTGELFF.

This clonotype was recorded a few times. The V call is TRBV27, the J call TRBJ1-3; TRBD1 might be the D (6 bases). The CDR3 spans 14 residues. Trimming removed 3 bases at V and 3 bases at J, with 9 bases between. In germline, CDR1 is MNHEY, CDR2 SMNVEV (reference sequence). DNA for the CDR3: TGTGCCAGCAGTTTGAGGGGGTTTGGAAACACCATATATTTT. It is translated as CASSLRGFGNTIYF.

This clonotype was counted only a few times. The chain combines TRBV3-1 with TRBJ1-4; 11 bases are a match to TRBD1. The length of the CDR3 is 16 residues. V shed 3 bases and J 7 bases; nucleotides not matched to a gene: 7. From germline, CDR1 is LGHDT and CDR2 YNNKEL (reference sequence). CDR3 amino acids: CASSQTDRGRVEKLFF. The CDR3 DNA is TGTGCCAGCAGCCAGACGGACAGGGGGCGGGTTGAAAAACTGTTTTTT.

V and J are TRBV2 and TRBJ2-2; 14 bases align to TRBD2. This CDR3 has 16 residues. The germline gives CDR1 SNHLY, CDR2 FYNNEI. V trimming: 5 bases; J trimming: 8 bases; junction bases outside the gene matches: 7. CDR3 DNA sequence: TGTGCCAGCAGTCTACTTGGACTAGCGGGAGGTGGGGAGCTGTTTTTT. This codes for CASSLLGLAGGGELFF.

This clonotype was picked up a small number of times. The rearrangement links TRBV20-1 to TRBJ1-6, with TRBD1 matching over 9 bases. The CDR3 extends over 12 amino acids. Germline V gene data show CDR1 as DFQATT and CDR2 as SNEGSKA (reference sequence). Trimming cost V 5 bases and J 15 bases; bases outside gene matches: 8. The CDR3: CSAGQGPGVLHF. The DNA of the CDR3 is TGCAGTGCTGGACAGGGGCCGGGCGTCCTCCACTTT.

As concerns this clonotype: Mismatch with germline at one junction end may stem from a read error. The chain has TRBV7-2 and TRBJ1-4, with a possible D match to TRBD1 (6 bases). This CDR3 has 16 residues. Germline V gene sequence: CDR1 SGHTA, CDR2 FQGNSA. The DNA of the CDR3 is TGTGCCAGCAGCTTAGTTGGGGGGGCCAATAATGGAAAACTGTTTTTT. This encodes CASSLVGGANNGKLFF.

The chain couples TRBV3-1 to TRBJ2-2, with D unresolved. Trimming took 2 bases from V and 6 from J, leaving 7 bases between them. Germline CDR1 is LGHDT and CDR2 is YNNKEL (reference sequence). The CDR3 covers 13 residues. DNA of the CDR3: TGTGCCAGCAGCCAAAGGGCCGCCGGGGAGCTGTTTTTT. It is translated as CASSQRAAGELFF.